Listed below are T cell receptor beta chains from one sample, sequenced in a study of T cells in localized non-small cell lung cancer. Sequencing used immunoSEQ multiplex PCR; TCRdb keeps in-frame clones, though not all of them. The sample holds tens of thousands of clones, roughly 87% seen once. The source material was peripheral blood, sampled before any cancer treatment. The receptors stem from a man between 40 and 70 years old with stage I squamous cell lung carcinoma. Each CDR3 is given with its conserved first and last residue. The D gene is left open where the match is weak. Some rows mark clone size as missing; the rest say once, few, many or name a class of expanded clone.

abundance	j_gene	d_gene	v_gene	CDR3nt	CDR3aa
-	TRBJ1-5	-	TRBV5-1	TGCGCCAGCAGCTTGGGGGCAGGTGATCAGCCCCAGCATTTT	CASSLGAGDQPQHF
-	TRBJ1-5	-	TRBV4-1	TGCGCCAGCAGCCCCAGGGGTGGTAGCAATCAGCCCCAGCATTTT	CASSPRGGSNQPQHF
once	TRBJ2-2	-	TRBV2	TGTGCCAGCAGGGTTACAACCCTGAACACCGGGGAGCTGTTTTTT	CASRVTTLNTGELFF
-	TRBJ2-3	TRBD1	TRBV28	TGTGCCAGCAGCCCGGACAGGGGTGGTGATACGCAGTATTTT	CASSPDRGGDTQYF
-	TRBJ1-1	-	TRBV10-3	TGTGCCATCAGAGGCAGGGAGGGCACTGAAGCTTTCTTT	CAIRGREGTEAFF
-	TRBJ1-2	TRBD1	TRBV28	TGTGCCAGCAGTCCCGGACAGGTTCAAGGTGGCTACACCTTC	CASSPGQVQGGYTF
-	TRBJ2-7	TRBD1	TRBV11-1	TGTGCCAGCAGCTCGACAGGGGTCACCTCCTACGAGCAGTACTTC	CASSSTGVTSYEQYF
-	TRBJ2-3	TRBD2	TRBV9	TGTGCCAGCAGCTCCCCCAGGGCGGGGGGGAGAACTAGCACAGATACGCAGTATTTT	CASSSPRAGGRTSTDTQYF
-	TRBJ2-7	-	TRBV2	TGTGCCAGCAGTTTAGAAGGCTCCTACGAGCAGTACTTC	CASSLEGSYEQYF
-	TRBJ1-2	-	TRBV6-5	TGTGCCAGCAGTTACCGGCCAGGGGATGGCTACACCTTC	CASSYRPGDGYTF
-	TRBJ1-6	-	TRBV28	TGTGCCAGCAGACCCTCCGAGGGTCTTGGTTCACCCCTCCACTTT	CASRPSEGLGSPLHF
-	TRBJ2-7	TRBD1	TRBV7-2	TGTGCCAGCAGCTCAGCGGACAGGGCAGAGCAGTACTTC	CASSSADRAEQYF
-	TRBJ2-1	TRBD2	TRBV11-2	TGTGCCAGCAGCTTAGAGCCCGAGATAGCGGGGGGTAGAAATGAGCAGTTCTTC	CASSLEPEIAGGRNEQFF
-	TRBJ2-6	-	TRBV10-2	TGCGCCAGCAGTGAGTCGAGAGGCAGGGGTTCCTCTGGGGCCAACGTCCTGACTTTC	CASSESRGRGSSGANVLTF
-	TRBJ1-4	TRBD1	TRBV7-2	TGTGCCAGCAGCTTAGGCAAGGGACAGGGATTTTTTATTGGTGAAAAACTGTTTTTT	CASSLGKGQGFFIGEKLFF
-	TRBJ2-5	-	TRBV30	TGTGCCTGGAGTCCGCTCTCTGGGTCCCAAGAGACCCAGTACTTC	CAWSPLSGSQETQYF
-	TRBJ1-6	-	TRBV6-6	TGTGCCAGCAGTTACGAAGGACAGTTTCCACCCCTCCACTTT	CASSYEGQFPPLHF
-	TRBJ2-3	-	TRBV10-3	TGTGCCATCAGCGATCAGAATTTGAGCACAGATACGCAGTATTTT	CAISDQNLSTDTQYF
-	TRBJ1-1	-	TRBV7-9	TGTGCCAGCACCGTAATGAACACTGAAGCTTTCTTT	CASTVMNTEAFF
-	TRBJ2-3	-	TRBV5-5	TGTGCCAGCAGCTCTAAGGGTGAGGGAGATACGCAGTATTTT	CASSSKGEGDTQYF
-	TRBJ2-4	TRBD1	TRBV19	TGTGCCAGTAGTATCCCGGGACAGCTGAACATTCAGTACTTC	CASSIPGQLNIQYF
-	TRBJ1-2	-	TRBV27	TGTGCCAGCAGTTTTAAAAGTACAGGGATCGTCGACTACACCTTC	CASSFKSTGIVDYTF
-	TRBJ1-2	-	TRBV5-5	TGTGCCAGCAGCCCGGAGGGGAGGGGCTACACCTTC	CASSPEGRGYTF
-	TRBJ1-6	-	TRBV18	TGTGCCAGCCATTTAGGTTCGGGTAATTCACCCCTCCACTTT	CASHLGSGNSPLHF
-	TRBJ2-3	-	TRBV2	TGTGCCAGCAGGGCGGACTCAAAAGGGGATACGCAGTATTTT	CASRADSKGDTQYF
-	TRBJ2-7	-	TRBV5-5	TGTGCCAGCAGCTTGGACCGGCCCTTCGAGCAGTACTTC	CASSLDRPFEQYF